This passage covers 22 T cell receptor beta chains from one sample sequenced in a study of shared clonotypes between healthy human individuals. TCRdb keeps only in-frame clones here, not all; method: immunoSEQ multiplex PCR. The sample lists approximately 740,000 clones, about 74% seen once, with about 1.7% in the top ten. The sample was memory CD4+ T cells sorted from blood. Noted subset: CD45RA-negative fraction. The receptors were sampled from a woman in her twenties or thirties in good health.

The chain links TRBV5-1 to TRBJ2-5; tentatively, D is TRBD1 (5 bases). Germline CDR1 SGHRS, CDR2 YFSETQ. The CDR3 extends over 16 amino acids. V was clipped by 0 bases and J by 7 bases, with 19 bases between them. CDR3 in DNA: TGCGCCAGCAGCTTGGCCCCGACAGACGTCTTCGGGACCCAGTACTTC. Translating it yields CASSLAPTDVFGTQYF.

The genes are TRBV6-6 and TRBJ2-5; D perhaps matches TRBD2 (8 bases). V dropped 6 bases and J dropped 5 bases, with 16 bases sitting between them. CDR3 length: 14 residues. The germline V gene has CDR1 MNHNY and CDR2 SVGAGI (reference sequence). CDR3 region: CASRKGQRGETQYF. The CDR3 DNA follows: TGTGCCAGCAGGAAGGGACAGCGGGGGGAGACCCAGTACTTC.

Points on this clone: In the same sample, other DNA sequences code for this CDR3. The rearrangement joins TRBV7-3 to TRBJ2-7; TRBD1 or TRBD2 may be the D gene (5 bases each). V lost 6 bases and J lost 1, with 10 bases in between. Germline V gene data show CDR1 as SGHTA and CDR2 as FQGTGA. This CDR3 has 13 residues. The CDR3 protein is CASSSGPSYEQYF. The CDR3 DNA reads as TGTGCCAGCAGTTCGGGACCGTCCTACGAGCAGTACTTC.

The V call is TRBV5-1, the J call TRBJ2-6; D ambiguous. With 1 base removed from V and 0 bases from J, the gap between germline ends came to 8 bases. Looked up from germline, CDR1 is SGHRS and CDR2 is YFSETQ. CDR3 length: 16 amino acids. CDR3 DNA: TGCGCCAGCAGCTTGCGTTGGGGCTCTGGGGCCAACGTCCTGACTTTC. This encodes CASSLRWGSGANVLTF.

The chain uses TRBV28 and TRBJ2-1; 7 nucleotides align to TRBD1. From germline, CDR1 is MDHEN and CDR2 SYDVKM. The CDR3 has 15 residues. The J segment lost 7 bases and the V segment lost 6 bases, leaving 12 bases of the junction unmatched. The CDR3 reads CASSDLRGLRNEQFF. Written as DNA, the CDR3 is TGTGCCAGCAGCGATTTAAGGGGGCTCCGGAATGAGCAGTTCTTC. Together with reference TRBV28 and TRBJ2-1, the CDR3 gives the full variable domain: DVKVTQSSRYLVKRTGEKVFLECVQDMDHENMFWYRQDPGLGLRLIYFSYDVKMKEKGDIPEGYSVSREKKERFSLILESASTNQTSMYLCASSDLRGLRNEQFFGPGTRLTVL.

The rearrangement links TRBV11-1 to TRBJ2-5, with 15 bases aligning to TRBD2. The CDR3 runs 16 residues. J gave up 5 bases and V 2 bases, and 3 bases lay outside the gene matches. Germline CDR1 and CDR2: SGHAT and FQDESV (reference sequence). CDR3 loop: CASSLTGTSGRETQYF. CDR3 DNA sequence: TGTGCCAGCAGCTTAACCGGGACTAGCGGGAGGGAGACCCAGTACTTC.

The chain combines TRBV19 with TRBJ1-5, with 7 bases fitting TRBD1. The CDR3 length is 15 residues. Trimming removed 6 bases from V and 5 bases from J; junction bases left unmatched: 10. Germline loops: CDR1 LNHDA, CDR2 SQIVND (reference sequence). CDR3 nucleotide sequence: TGTGCCAGTAGGCCCTGGGGCAGGGGGGATCAGCCCCAGCATTTT. It translates to CASRPWGRGDQPQHF.

The rearrangement uses TRBV19 and TRBJ2-1, with 14 bases matching TRBD2. Germline CDR1 is LNHDA and CDR2 is SQIVND (reference sequence). The CDR3 has 18 amino acids. V lost 7 bases and J lost 5; bases outside the gene matches: 13. DNA for the CDR3: TGTGCCAGTACCCCGACATTTGGGACTAGCGGGAGAGACAATGAGCAGTTCTTC. Its translation is CASTPTFGTSGRDNEQFF. The whole variable domain, remainder taken from reference TRBV19 and TRBJ2-1, is DGGITQSPKYLFRKEGQNVTLSCEQNLNHDAMYWYRQDPGQGLRLIYYSQIVNDFQKGDIAEGYSVSREKKESFPLTVTSAQKNPTAFYLCASTPTFGTSGRDNEQFFGPGTRLTVL.

This clone was observed a single time. The rearrangement uses TRBV28 and TRBJ2-5, with unresolved D. The CDR3 covers 15 residues. V was trimmed by 5 bases and J by 5 bases, leaving 18 bases between them. The germline V gene has CDR1 MDHEN and CDR2 SYDVKM. The CDR3, as DNA: TGTGCCAGCAGTCCCCCCCAGGCCCAATGGGAGACCCAGTACTTC. Its translation: CASSPPQAQWETQYF.

This sequence joins TRBV28 and TRBJ1-2; the match to TRBD1 covers 10 bases. V shed 6 bases, J shed 8 bases, and the junction held 12 bases outside the gene matches. CDR1 and CDR2 (germline): MDHEN, SYDVKM. This CDR3 comprises 15 residues. Written as DNA, the CDR3 is TGTGCCAGCAGCACGGGACAGGGGACTATGGGAGGCTACACCTTC. This encodes CASSTGQGTMGGYTF.

V and J are TRBV10-1 and TRBJ2-5; 7 bases align to TRBD1. The germline CDR1 and CDR2 sequences are WNHNN and SYGVQD (reference sequence). This CDR3 is 14 amino acids long. The V segment lost 6 bases and the J segment 5 bases; nucleotides outside the gene matches: 9. The CDR3 DNA reads TGCGCCAGCAGCACCGGACAGGACTTTGAGACCCAGTACTTC. Protein: CASSTGQDFETQYF.

The gene calls are TRBV6-5 and TRBJ1-5; D unclear. V was trimmed by 6 bases and J by 0 bases, leaving 12 bases between them. Germline V gene lookup returns CDR1 MNHEY and CDR2 SVGAGI. This CDR3 comprises 15 residues. CDR3 loop: CASSTGPYSNQPQHF. The CDR3 DNA reads as TGTGCCAGCAGCACCGGGCCGTATAGCAATCAGCCCCAGCATTTT.

The chain is built from TRBV19 and TRBJ2-7; no clear D. The CDR3 extends over 15 amino acids. Germline V gene sequence: CDR1 LNHDA, CDR2 SQIVND (reference sequence). With 4 bases removed from V and 0 bases from J, the gap between germline ends came to 13 bases. The CDR3 sequence: CASSTSVTPSYEQYF. DNA for the CDR3: TGTGCCAGTAGTACGAGTGTAACTCCCTCCTACGAGCAGTACTTC.

This chain joins TRBV11-2 and TRBJ2-7; D ambiguous. V lost 6 bases and J 0 bases, leaving 18 bases between the germline ends. CDR1 and CDR2 from the germline V gene are SGHAT and FQNNGV. The CDR3 consists of 16 residues. CDR3 in amino acids: CASSPRGVSSSYEQYF. The CDR3 DNA is TGTGCCAGCAGTCCCCGTGGGGTGTCTAGCTCCTACGAGCAGTACTTC.

The CDR3 sequence is CAISVGGEGTGELFF. The CDR3 DNA sequence: TGTGCCATCAGTGTGGGGGGTGAGGGCACCGGGGAGCTGTTTTTT. The rearrangement uses TRBV10-3 and TRBJ2-2; D possibly corresponds to TRBD2 (6 bases). With 4 bases removed from V and 4 bases from J, the gap between germline ends came to 13 bases. This CDR3 comprises 15 residues. The germline CDR1 and CDR2 sequences are ENHRY and SYGVKD.

This sequence joins TRBV6-6 and TRBJ2-7; tentative D call: TRBD1 (6 bases). V lost 7 bases and J lost 4, with 20 bases in between. The CDR3 contains 15 residues. Germline lookup yields CDR1 MNHNY and CDR2 SVGAGI (reference sequence). The CDR3 loop reads CASTPEGGLIYEQYF. CDR3 bases: TGTGCCAGCACCCCAGAAGGGGGTCTGATTTACGAGCAGTACTTC.

This clone was observed a few times. CDR3 nucleotide sequence: TGTGCCAGCAGTTACCAGGATAATGAAAAACTGTTTTTT. Translated: CASSYQDNEKLFF. The V call is TRBV6-6, the J call TRBJ1-4; D is ambiguous. The V gene's germline CDR1 is MNHNY and CDR2 SVGAGI (reference sequence). The CDR3 is 13 amino acids. V was pared by 2 bases and J by 4 bases, with 5 bases between.

The count of this clone is one. This chain uses TRBV5-5 with TRBJ1-1; D is possibly TRBD1 (6 bases). V was pared by 4 bases and J by 3 bases, with 25 bases between. Germline V lookup: CDR1 SGHKS, CDR2 YYEKEE (reference sequence). The CDR3 is made up of 18 amino acids. The CDR3 loop reads CASSGWLWGAEKHTEAFF. The CDR3, as DNA: TGTGCCAGCAGCGGGTGGTTGTGGGGGGCGGAGAAGCACACTGAAGCTTTCTTT.

This clone was seen only once. The rearrangement uses TRBV30 and TRBJ2-5, with 7 bases fitting TRBD1. Trimming removed 0 bases from V and 3 bases from J; junction bases left unmatched: 1. Per the germline V gene, CDR1 is GTSNPN and CDR2 is SVGIG (reference sequence). The CDR3 length is 13 residues. The CDR3 is CAWSVTGEETQYF. CDR3 bases: TGTGCCTGGAGTGTAACAGGGGAAGAGACCCAGTACTTC.

This chain connects TRBV29-1 to TRBJ1-2, with D uncertain. This CDR3 contains 11 residues. CDR1 SQVTM and CDR2 ANQGSEA come from the germline V gene. Trimming stripped 2 bases from V and 4 bases from J, with 5 bases between. CDR3 nucleotides: TGCAGCGTTGAACTGATCTATGGCTACACCTTC. Translated, it gives CSVELIYGYTF.

V gene TRBV2 combines with J gene TRBJ1-1; the match to TRBD1 covers 7 bases. J was trimmed by 0 bases and V by 7 bases; bases with no gene match: 5. The CDR3 runs 14 residues. The germline gives CDR1 SNHLY, CDR2 FYNNEI. The CDR3 sequence: CASNRGPLNTEAFF. CDR3 nucleotides: TGTGCCAGCAACAGGGGACCCCTGAACACTGAAGCTTTCTTT.

V gene TRBV29-1 combines with J gene TRBJ2-2, with 15 positions matching TRBD2. Germline lookup yields CDR1 SQVTM and CDR2 ANQGSEA. This CDR3 region has 18 residues. The junction had 13 bases not matched to a gene; V was cut back by 5 bases and J by 6 bases. The CDR3 nucleotides read TGCAGCGTTTCCCGGAGCGGACTAGCGGGAGGGCCGGCCGGGGAGCTGTTTTTT. Its translation is CSVSRSGLAGGPAGELFF.